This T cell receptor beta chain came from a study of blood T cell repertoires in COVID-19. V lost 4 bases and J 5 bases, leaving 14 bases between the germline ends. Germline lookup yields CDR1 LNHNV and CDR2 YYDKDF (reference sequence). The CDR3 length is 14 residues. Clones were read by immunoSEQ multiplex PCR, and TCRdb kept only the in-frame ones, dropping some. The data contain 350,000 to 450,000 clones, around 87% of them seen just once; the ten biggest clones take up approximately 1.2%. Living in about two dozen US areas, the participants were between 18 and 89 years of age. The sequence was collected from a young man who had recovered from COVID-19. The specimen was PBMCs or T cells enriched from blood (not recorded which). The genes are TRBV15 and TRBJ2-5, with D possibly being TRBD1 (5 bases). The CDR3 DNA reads TGTGCCACCAGCAATTCTGGGGCAGGGGAGACCCAGTACTTC. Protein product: CATSNSGAGETQYF. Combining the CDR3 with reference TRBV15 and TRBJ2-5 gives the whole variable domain DAMVIQNPRYQVTQFGKPVTLSCSQTLNHNVMYWYQQKSSQAPKLLFHYYDKDFNNEADTPDNFQSRRPNTSFCFLDIRSPGLGDTAMYLCATSNSGAGETQYFGPGTRLLVL.